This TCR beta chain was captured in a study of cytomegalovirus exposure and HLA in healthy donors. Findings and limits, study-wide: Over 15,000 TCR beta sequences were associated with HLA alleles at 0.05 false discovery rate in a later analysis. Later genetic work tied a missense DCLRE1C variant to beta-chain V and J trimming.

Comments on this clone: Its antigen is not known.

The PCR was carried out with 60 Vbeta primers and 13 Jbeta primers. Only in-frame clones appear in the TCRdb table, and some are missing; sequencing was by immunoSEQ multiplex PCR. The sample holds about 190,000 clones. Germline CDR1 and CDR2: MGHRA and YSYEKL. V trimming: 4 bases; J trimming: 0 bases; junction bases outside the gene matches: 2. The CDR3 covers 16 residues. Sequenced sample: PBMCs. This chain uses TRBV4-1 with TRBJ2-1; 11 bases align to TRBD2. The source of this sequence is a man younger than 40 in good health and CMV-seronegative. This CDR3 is CASSLSGGGSYNEQFF. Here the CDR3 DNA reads TGCGCCAGCAGCCTTAGCGGGGGGGGCTCCTACAATGAGCAGTTCTTC.